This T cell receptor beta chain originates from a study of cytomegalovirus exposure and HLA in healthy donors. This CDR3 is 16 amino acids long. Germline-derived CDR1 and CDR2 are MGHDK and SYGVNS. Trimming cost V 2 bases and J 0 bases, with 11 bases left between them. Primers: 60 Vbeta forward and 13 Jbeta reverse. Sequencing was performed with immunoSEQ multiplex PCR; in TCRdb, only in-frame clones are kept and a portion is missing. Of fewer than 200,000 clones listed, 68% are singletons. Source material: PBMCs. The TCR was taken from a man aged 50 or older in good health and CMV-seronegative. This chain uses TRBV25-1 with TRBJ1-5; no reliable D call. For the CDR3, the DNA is TGTGCCAGCAGTGAAGGAAGGAGGGCTAGCAATCAGCCCCAGCATTTT. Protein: CASSEGRRASNQPQHF.